This T cell receptor (beta chain) is from a study of shared clonotypes between healthy human individuals. Study observations and caveats: The represented genetic and exposure-history diversity was limited by the small number of donors.

Comment on this clone: The antigen is undetermined.

The table came from immunoSEQ multiplex PCR; TCRdb's copy has only in-frame clones and leaves some out. The sample consists of roughly 1 million clones, 65% to 80% of them appearing once. The CDR3 is 12 residues long. The germline V and J ends were trimmed by 0 bases and 5 bases, with 5 bases remaining between them. Per germline, CDR1 SGHAT and CDR2 FQNNGV. The sample taken for sequencing was memory CD4+ T cells sorted from blood. Documented subset: CD45RA-negative fraction. J is TRBJ2-7 and V is TRBV11-2; D unresolved. The receptor was isolated from a man between 18 and 29 years old in good health. CDR3: CASSLESHEQYF. The CDR3 DNA reads as TGTGCCAGCAGCTTAGAGAGCCACGAGCAGTACTTC.